This entry lists 4 T cell receptor beta chains sequenced from one sample in a study of blood T cell repertoires in COVID-19. Measured with immunoSEQ multiplex PCR; TCRdb has only the in-frame clones, and not every one. The sample has roughly 180,000 clones, around 76% seen once. Sequencing used peripheral blood. The receptors were sampled from a woman aged 45-60 years with active or convalescent COVID-19.

This clone showed up just once. The CDR3 region is CASSLERFTDTQYF. CDR3 in DNA: TGCGCCAGCAGCTTGGAGCGCTTCACAGATACGCAGTATTTT. J is TRBJ2-3 and V is TRBV5-1; D not resolved. Germline CDR1 reads SGHRS; CDR2 reads YFSETQ. This CDR3 has 14 residues. The ends were cut back, 0 bases at V and 2 bases at J, with 7 bases in the middle.

This clone has a count of ten or more. The chain links TRBV18 to TRBJ1-1, with 9 nucleotides matching TRBD1. The CDR3 runs 18 residues. Germline loops: CDR1 KGHSH, CDR2 LQKENI. Losses at the gene ends were 2 bases for V and 3 bases for J; bases not matched to a gene: 13. CDR3 loop: CASSPRTGAPAGDTEAFF. CDR3 nucleotide sequence: TGTGCCAGCTCACCAAGGACAGGGGCCCCGGCGGGGGACACTGAAGCTTTCTTT.

The chain links TRBV4-2 to TRBJ1-4; D is perhaps TRBD1 (5 bases). CDR1 LGHNA and CDR2 YNFKEQ come from the germline V gene. Trimming removed 4 bases at V and 5 bases at J, with 14 bases between. This CDR3 is built from 15 residues. CDR3 in amino acids: CASSRGDPRNEKLFF. The CDR3 DNA is TGTGCCAGCAGCCGGGGGGACCCCCGGAATGAAAAACTGTTTTTT.

This clone showed up just a few times. The V and J genes are TRBV28 and TRBJ1-1; 8 nucleotides agree with TRBD1. The CDR3 loop spans 12 amino acids. Germline V gene data show CDR1 as MDHEN and CDR2 as SYDVKM. The junction had 7 bases not matched to a gene; V was cut back by 5 bases and J by 11 bases. Written as DNA, the CDR3 is TGTGCCAGCAGTCTCAGGGGGCGCAGGGCTTTCTTT. Its translation is CASSLRGRRAFF.